What follows describes a single T cell receptor (beta chain). Antigen specificity is unknown. This entry is derived from a study of CD8+ T cells in alopecia areata. Broader study findings: In patients, TCRs were shared less clearly than in mice, and HLA may possibly be involved. Tissue-resident alphabeta T cells belonging to normal skin likewise get sequenced within scalp specimens.

Reverse transcription of extracted RNA yielded cDNA, which provided the sequencing template. TCRdb's copy holds only in-frame clones and misses some; the assay was immunoSEQ multiplex PCR. The sample lists fewer than 250,000 clones, 50% to 70% occurring once. Researchers took lesional scalp punch biopsies and peripheral blood from people who were alopecia areata patients. The germline V gene has CDR1 MNHEY and CDR2 SVGAGI. V lost 2 bases and J lost 4; bases outside the gene matches: 6. The CDR3 is 16 amino acids. Sequenced material: CD4+ T cells sorted from blood, taken at week 0. The J gene is TRBJ1-1, the V gene TRBV6-5, with 11 bases fitting TRBD1. The clonotype comes from a human donor with alopecia areata. The CDR3 bases are TGTGCCAGCAGTTACCGTCCCGGGACAGGGGGCACTGAAGCTTTCTTT. Its translation is CASSYRPGTGGTEAFF.